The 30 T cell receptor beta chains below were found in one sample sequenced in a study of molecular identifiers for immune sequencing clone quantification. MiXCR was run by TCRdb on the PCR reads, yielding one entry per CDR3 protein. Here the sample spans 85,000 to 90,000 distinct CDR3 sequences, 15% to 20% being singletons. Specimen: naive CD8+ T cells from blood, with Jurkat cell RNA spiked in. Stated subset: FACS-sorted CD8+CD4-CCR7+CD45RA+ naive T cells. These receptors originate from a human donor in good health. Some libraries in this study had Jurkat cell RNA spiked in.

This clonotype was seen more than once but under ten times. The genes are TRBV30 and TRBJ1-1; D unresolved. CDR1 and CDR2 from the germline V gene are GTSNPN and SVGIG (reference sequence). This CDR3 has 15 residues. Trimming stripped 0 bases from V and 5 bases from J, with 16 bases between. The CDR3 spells CAWSVGQVIRTEAFF. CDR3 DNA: TGTGCCTGGAGTGTCGGGCAGGTCATACGGACTGAAGCTTTCTTT.

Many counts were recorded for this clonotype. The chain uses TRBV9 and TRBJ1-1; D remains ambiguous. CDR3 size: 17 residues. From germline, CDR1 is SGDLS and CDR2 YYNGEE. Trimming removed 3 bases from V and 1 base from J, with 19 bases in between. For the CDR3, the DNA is TGTGCCAGCAGCGAAGGGTTGAGGGATTCGAGGAACACTGAAGCTTTCTTT. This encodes CASSEGLRDSRNTEAFF.

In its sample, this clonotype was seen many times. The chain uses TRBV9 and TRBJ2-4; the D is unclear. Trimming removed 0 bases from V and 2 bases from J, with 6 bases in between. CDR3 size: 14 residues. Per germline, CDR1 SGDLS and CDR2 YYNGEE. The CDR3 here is CASSVDGSKNIQYF. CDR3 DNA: TGTGCCAGCAGCGTAGACGGGTCCAAAAACATTCAGTACTTC.

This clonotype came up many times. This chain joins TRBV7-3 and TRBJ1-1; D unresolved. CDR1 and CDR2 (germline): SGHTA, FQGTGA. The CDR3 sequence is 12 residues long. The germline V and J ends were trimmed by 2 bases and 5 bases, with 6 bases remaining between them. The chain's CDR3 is CASSLPGTEAFF. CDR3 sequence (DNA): TGTGCCAGCAGCTTACCGGGGACTGAAGCTTTCTTT.

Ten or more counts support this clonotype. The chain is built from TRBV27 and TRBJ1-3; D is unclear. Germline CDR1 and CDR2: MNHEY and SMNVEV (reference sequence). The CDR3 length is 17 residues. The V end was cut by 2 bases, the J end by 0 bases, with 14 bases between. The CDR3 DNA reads TGTGCCAGCAGTTTAGGAGGAGGCTGGACCTCTGGAAACACCATATATTTT. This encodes CASSLGGGWTSGNTIYF.

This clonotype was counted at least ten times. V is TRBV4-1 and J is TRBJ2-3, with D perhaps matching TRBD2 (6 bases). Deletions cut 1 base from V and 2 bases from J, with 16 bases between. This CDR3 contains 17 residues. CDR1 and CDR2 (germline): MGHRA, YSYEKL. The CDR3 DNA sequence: TGCGCCAGCAGCCAAGCTCAGGGAGGTTTCCTCACAGATACGCAGTATTTT. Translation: CASSQAQGGFLTDTQYF.

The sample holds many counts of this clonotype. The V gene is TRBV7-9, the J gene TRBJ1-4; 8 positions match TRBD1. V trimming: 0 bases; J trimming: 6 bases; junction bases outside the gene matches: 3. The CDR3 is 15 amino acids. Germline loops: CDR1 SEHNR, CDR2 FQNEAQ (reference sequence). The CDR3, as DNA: TGTGCCAGCAGCTTAGCTGGACAGGGAGATGAAAAACTGTTTTTT. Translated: CASSLAGQGDEKLFF.

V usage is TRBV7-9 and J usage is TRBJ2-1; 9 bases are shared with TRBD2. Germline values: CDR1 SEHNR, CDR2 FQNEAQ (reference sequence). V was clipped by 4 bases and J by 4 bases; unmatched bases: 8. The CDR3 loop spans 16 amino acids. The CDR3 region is CASSSGGRAIYNEQFF. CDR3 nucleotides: TGTGCCAGCAGCTCCGGCGGGAGGGCAATTTACAATGAGCAGTTCTTC.

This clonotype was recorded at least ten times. The CDR3 spells CAWSSGQGADTQYF. CDR3 DNA sequence: TGTGCCTGGAGTTCAGGACAGGGGGCAGATACGCAGTATTTT. V is TRBV30 and J is TRBJ2-3; 10 bases align to TRBD1. The germline V gene has CDR1 GTSNPN and CDR2 SVGIG (reference sequence). The CDR3 extends over 14 amino acids. Losses at the gene ends were 2 bases for V and 4 bases for J; bases not matched to a gene: 3.

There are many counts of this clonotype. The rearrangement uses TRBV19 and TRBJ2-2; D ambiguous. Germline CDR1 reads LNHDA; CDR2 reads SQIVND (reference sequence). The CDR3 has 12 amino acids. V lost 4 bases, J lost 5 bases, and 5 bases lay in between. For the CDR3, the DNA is TGTGCCAGTAGTACCATAACCGGGGAGCTGTTTTTT. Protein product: CASSTITGELFF.

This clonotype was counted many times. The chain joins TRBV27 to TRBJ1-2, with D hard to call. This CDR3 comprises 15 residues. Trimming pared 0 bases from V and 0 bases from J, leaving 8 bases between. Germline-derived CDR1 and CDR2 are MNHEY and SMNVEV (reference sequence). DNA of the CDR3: TGTGCCAGCAGTTTATCATTAACAGCTAACTATGGCTACACCTTC. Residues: CASSLSLTANYGYTF.

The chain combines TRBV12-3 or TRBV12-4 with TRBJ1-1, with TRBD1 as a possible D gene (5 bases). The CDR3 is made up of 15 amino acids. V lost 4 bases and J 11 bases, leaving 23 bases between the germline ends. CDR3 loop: CASSYPGPMNTKAFF. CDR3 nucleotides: TGTGCCAGCAGTTATCCGGGACCGATGAACACTAAGGCTTTCTTT.

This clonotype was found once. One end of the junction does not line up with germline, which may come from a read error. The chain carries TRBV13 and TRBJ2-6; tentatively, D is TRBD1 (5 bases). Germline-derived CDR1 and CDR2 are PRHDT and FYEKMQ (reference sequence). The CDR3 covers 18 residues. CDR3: CASSSPQDPNSGTNVLTF. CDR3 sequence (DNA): TGTGCCAGCAGCTCCCCACAGGACCCCAACTCTGGGACCAACGTCCTGACTTTC.

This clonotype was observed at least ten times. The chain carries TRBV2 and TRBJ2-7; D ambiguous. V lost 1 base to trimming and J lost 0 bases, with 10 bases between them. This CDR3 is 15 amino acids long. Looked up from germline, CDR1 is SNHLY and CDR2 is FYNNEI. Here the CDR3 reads CASSEGTASSYEQYF. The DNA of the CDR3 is TGTGCCAGCAGTGAAGGGACGGCTAGCTCCTACGAGCAGTACTTC.

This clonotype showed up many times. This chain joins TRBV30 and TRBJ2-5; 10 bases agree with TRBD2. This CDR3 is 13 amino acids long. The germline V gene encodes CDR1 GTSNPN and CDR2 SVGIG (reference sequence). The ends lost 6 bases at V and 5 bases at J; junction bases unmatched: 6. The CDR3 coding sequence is TGTGCCTGCCAGCGGGAGGGCCAGGAGACCCAGTACTTC. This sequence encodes CACQREGQETQYF. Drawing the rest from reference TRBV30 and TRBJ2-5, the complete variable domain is SQTIHQWPATLVQPVGSPLSLECTVEGTSNPNLYWYRQAAGRGLQLLFYSVGIGQISSEVPQNLSASRPQDRQFILSSKKLLLSDSGFYLCACQREGQETQYFGPGTRLLVL.

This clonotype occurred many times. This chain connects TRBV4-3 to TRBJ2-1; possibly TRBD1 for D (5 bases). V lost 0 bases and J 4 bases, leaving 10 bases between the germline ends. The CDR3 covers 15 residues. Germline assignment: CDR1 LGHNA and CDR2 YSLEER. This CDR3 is CASSQDGQGYNEQFF. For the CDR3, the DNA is TGCGCCAGCAGCCAAGATGGGCAGGGTTACAATGAGCAGTTCTTC.

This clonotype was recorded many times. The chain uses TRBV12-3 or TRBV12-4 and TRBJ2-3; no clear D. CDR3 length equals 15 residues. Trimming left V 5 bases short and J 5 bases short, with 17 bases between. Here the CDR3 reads CASSPPPVARDTQYF. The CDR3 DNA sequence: TGTGCCAGCAGTCCCCCGCCAGTGGCCAGAGATACGCAGTATTTT.

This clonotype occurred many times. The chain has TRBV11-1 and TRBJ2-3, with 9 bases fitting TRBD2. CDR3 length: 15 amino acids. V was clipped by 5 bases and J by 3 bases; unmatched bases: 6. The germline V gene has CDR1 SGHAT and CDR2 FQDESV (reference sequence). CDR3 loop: CASSTGTSLTDTQYF. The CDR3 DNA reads TGTGCCAGCAGCACCGGGACTAGCCTGACAGATACGCAGTATTTT.

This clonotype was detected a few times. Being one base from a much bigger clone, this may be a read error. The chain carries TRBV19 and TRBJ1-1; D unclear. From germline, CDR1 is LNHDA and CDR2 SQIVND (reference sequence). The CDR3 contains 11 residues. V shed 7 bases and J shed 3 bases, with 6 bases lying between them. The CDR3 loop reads CASKSDTEAFF. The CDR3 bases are TGTGCCAGTAAAAGCGACACTGAAGCTTTCTTT.

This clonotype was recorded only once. The CDR3 sequence: CASSVGGRNTEAFF. The CDR3 DNA reads as TGTGCCAGCAGCGTTGGTGGACGGAACACTGAAGCTTTCTTT. The chain uses TRBV9 and TRBJ1-1; D unresolved. Trimming cost V 2 bases and J 1 base, with 9 bases left between them. The germline V gene has CDR1 SGDLS and CDR2 YYNGEE. The CDR3 extends over 14 amino acids.

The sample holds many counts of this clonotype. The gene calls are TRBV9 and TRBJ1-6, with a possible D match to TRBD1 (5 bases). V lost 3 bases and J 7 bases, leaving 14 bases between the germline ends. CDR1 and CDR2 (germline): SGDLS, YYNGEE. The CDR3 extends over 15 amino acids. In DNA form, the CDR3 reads TGTGCCAGCAGCGAGGGAGGGACCAGAAATTCACCCCTCCACTTT. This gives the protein CASSEGGTRNSPLHF. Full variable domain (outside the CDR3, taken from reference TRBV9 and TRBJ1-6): DSGVTQTPKHLITATGQRVTLRCSPRSGDLSVYWYQQSLDQGLQFLIQYYNGEERAKGNILERFSAQQFPDLHSELNLSSLELGDSALYFCASSEGGTRNSPLHFGNGTRLTVT.

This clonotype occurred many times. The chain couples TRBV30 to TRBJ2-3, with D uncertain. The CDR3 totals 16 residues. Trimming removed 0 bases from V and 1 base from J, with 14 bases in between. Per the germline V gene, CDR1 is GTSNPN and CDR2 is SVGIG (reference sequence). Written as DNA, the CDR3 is TGTGCCTGGAGTGTACTTGTGGGGTCCCGCACAGATACGCAGTATTTT. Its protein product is CAWSVLVGSRTDTQYF. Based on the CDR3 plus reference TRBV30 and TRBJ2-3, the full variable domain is SQTIHQWPATLVQPVGSPLSLECTVEGTSNPNLYWYRQAAGRGLQLLFYSVGIGQISSEVPQNLSASRPQDRQFILSSKKLLLSDSGFYLCAWSVLVGSRTDTQYFGPGTRLTVL.

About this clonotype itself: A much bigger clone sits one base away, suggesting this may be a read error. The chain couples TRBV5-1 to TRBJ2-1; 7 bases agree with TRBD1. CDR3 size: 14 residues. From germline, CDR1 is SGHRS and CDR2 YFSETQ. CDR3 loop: CASSSTGYGNEQSF. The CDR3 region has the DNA TGCGCCAGCAGCTCGACAGGGTATGGCAATGAGCAGTCCTTC.

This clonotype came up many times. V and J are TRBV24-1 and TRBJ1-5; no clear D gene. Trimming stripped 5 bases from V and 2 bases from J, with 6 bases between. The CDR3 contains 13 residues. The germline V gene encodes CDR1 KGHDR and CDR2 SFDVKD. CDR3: CATSGMGNQPQHF. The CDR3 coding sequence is TGTGCCACCAGTGGTATGGGCAATCAGCCCCAGCATTTT.

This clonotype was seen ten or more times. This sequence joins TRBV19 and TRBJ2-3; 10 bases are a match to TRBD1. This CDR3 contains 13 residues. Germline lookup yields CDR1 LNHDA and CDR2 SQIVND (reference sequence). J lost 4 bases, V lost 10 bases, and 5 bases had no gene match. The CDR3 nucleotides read TGTGCCACCCGACAGGGGGCCGCAGATACGCAGTATTTT. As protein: CATRQGAADTQYF.

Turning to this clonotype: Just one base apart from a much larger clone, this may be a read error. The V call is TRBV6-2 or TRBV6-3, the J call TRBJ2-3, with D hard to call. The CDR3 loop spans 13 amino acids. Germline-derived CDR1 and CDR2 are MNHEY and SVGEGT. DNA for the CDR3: TGTGCCTGCAGTACAGCCGGCGAAGATACGCAGTGTTTT. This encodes CACSTAGEDTQCF.

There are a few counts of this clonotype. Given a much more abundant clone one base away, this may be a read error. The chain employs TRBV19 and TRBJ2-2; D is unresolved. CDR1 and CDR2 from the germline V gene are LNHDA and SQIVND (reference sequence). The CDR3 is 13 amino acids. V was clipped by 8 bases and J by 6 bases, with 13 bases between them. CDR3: CASGVEGSGELFF. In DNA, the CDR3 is TGTGCCAGTGGTGTTGAAGGGTCCGGGGAGCTGTTTTTT.

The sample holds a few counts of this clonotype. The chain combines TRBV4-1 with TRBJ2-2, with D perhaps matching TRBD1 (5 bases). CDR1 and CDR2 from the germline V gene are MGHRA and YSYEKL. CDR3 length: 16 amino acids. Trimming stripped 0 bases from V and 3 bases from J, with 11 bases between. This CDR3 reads CASSQESRDYTGELFF. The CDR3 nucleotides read TGCGCCAGCAGCCAAGAGTCCAGGGATTACACCGGGGAGCTGTTTTTT.

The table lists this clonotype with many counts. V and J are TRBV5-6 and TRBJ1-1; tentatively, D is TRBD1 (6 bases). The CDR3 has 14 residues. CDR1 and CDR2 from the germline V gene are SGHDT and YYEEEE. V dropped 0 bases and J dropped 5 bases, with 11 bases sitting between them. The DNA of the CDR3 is TGTGCCAGCAGCTTGGCAGGGGCGAGGACTGAAGCTTTCTTT. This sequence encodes CASSLAGARTEAFF.

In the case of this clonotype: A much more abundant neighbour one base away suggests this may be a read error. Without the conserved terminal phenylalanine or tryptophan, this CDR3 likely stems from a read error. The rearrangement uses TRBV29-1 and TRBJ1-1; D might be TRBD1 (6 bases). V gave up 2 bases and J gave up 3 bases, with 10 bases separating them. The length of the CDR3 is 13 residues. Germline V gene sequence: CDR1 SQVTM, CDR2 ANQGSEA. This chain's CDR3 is CSVETGLYTEAFL. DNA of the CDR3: TGCAGCGTTGAAACAGGGTTGTACACTGAAGCTTTCCTT.